The text below deals with one TCR beta chain. Germline CDR1 reads PRHDT; CDR2 reads FYEKMQ (reference sequence). The CDR3 covers 13 residues. Trimming removed 8 bases from V and 6 bases from J, with 16 bases in between. This record belongs to a study of blood T cell repertoires in COVID-19. Study details: T cells, B-cell-depleted T cells, or PBMCs supplied cDNA or gDNA.

Per the authors' pipeline: Amplification with reference gene primers provided the estimates of nucleated cell counts. Sequencing was performed with immunoSEQ multiplex PCR; in TCRdb, only in-frame clones are kept and a portion is missing. V and J calls plus clone size are reproduced from that table; the DNA served to infer D and trimming. The repertoire holds about 210,000 clones, with approximately 87% as singletons. The specimen sequenced was peripheral blood. V and J are TRBV13 and TRBJ2-5, with D perhaps TRBD2 (6 bases). The sequence was obtained from a man aged 60-69 years who had recovered from COVID-19. Here the CDR3 reads CASAGSNAKTQYF. In nucleotides, the CDR3 is TGTGCCAGCGCCGGGAGTAACGCCAAGACCCAGTACTTC.